The T cell receptor beta chain under discussion was sequenced for a study of blood T cell repertoires in COVID-19. The assay was immunoSEQ multiplex PCR, and TCRdb's table has in-frame clones only and misses some. Of approximately 200,000 clones listed, approximately 83% are singletons. The CDR3 loop spans 16 amino acids. The trim removed 5 bases at V and 3 bases at J, leaving 6 bases unmatched. CDR1 and CDR2 (germline): SGHRS, YFSETQ. The study drew participants aged about 18 to 89 years from approximately 25 US areas. This clonotype was obtained from a woman aged 40 to 50 with acute COVID-19. The chain uses TRBV5-1 and TRBJ2-3, with 13 bases matching TRBD2. What was sequenced was PBMCs or T cells enriched from blood (not recorded which). The chain's CDR3 is CASSGLAGATTDTQYF. The CDR3 DNA follows: TGCGCCAGCAGTGGACTAGCGGGGGCCACTACAGATACGCAGTATTTT.